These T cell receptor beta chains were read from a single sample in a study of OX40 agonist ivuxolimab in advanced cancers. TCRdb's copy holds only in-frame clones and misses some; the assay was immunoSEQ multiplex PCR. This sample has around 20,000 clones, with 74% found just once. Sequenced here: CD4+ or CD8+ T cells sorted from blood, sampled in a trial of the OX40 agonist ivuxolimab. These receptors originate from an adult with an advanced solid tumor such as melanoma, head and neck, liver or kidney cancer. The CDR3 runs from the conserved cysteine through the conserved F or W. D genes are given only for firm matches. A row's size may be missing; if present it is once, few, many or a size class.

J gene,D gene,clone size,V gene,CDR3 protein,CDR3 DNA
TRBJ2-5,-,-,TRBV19,CASSSRLEGWQETQYF,TGTGCCAGTAGTTCCCGACTAGAGGGGTGGCAAGAGACCCAGTACTTC
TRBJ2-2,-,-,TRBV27,CASSRTNTGELFF,TGTGCCAGCAGTAGGACAAACACCGGGGAGCTGTTTTTT
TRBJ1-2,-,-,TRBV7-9,CASSLANRDGYTF,TGTGCCAGCAGCTTAGCGAACAGGGATGGCTACACCTTC
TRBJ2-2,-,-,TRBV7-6,CASSLVPGELFF,TGTGCCAGCAGCTTAGTGCCCGGGGAGCTGTTTTTT
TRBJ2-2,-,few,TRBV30,CAWNGGLNTGELFF,TGTGCCTGGAACGGCGGGCTGAACACCGGGGAGCTGTTTTTT
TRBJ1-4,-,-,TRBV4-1,CASTETYGNEKLFF,TGCGCCAGCACCGAGACATACGGAAATGAAAAACTGTTTTTT
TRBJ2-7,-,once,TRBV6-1,CASSENPFERDTHEQYF,TGTGCCAGCAGTGAAAACCCCTTTGAGCGGGACACCCATGAGCAGTACTTC
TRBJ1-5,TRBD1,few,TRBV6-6,CASSYETGDSNQPQHF,TGTGCCAGCAGTTACGAGACAGGGGATAGCAATCAGCCCCAGCATTTT
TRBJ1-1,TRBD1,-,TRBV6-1,CASSEIQGGFTEAFF,TGTGCCAGCAGTGAAATCCAGGGGGGGTTCACTGAAGCTTTCTTT
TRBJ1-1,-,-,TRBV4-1,CASSGQPHTEAFF,TGCGCCAGCAGCGGGCAGCCGCACACTGAAGCTTTCTTT
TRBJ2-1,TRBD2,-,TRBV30,CAWSRLAGLNNEQFF,TGTGCCTGGAGTCGGCTAGCGGGATTGAACAATGAGCAGTTCTTC
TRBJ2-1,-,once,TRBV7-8,CASSLGLYNEQFF,TGTGCCAGCAGCCTGGGACTTTACAATGAGCAGTTCTTC
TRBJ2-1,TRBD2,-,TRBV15,CATSRGRESYNEQFF,TGTGCCACCAGCAGAGGGCGGGAGTCCTACAATGAGCAGTTCTTC
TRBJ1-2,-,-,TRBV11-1,CASSSGPSAWGYTF,TGTGCCAGCAGCTCCGGACCCTCTGCCTGGGGCTACACCTTC
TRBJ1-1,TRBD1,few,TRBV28,CASSPTTGATEAFF,TGTGCCAGCAGTCCCACCACAGGGGCGACTGAAGCTTTCTTT
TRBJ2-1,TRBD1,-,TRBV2,CASRHPRTGIYEQFF,TGTGCCAGCAGGCACCCTAGGACAGGGATCTATGAGCAGTTCTTC
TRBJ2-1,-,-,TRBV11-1,CASNTWDNEQFF,TGTGCCAGCAATACCTGGGACAATGAGCAGTTCTTC
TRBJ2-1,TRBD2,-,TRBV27,CASATTTSGRRDEQFF,TGTGCCAGCGCTACGACAACTAGCGGGAGACGCGATGAGCAGTTCTTC
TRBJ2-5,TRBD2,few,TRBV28,CASSLGLAGGIETQYF,TGTGCCAGCAGTCTGGGACTAGCGGGAGGAATAGAGACCCAGTACTTC
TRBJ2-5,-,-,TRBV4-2,CASSQGKLWGQETQYF,TGTGCCAGCAGCCAAGGGAAGCTCTGGGGACAAGAGACCCAGTACTTC
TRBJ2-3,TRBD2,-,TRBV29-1,CSVGTSGTRDTQYF,TGCAGCGTTGGGACTAGCGGGACGAGAGATACGCAGTATTTT
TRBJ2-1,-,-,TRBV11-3,CASSSRGAGQNEQFF,TGTGCCAGCAGCTCGAGGGGGGCGGGGCAGAATGAGCAGTTCTTC
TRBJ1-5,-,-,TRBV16,CASSQSPSGDTSNQPQHF,TGTGCCAGCAGCCAATCCCCCAGTGGGGACACTAGCAATCAGCCCCAGCATTTT
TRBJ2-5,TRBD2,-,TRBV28,CASSQITGLAGQETQYF,TGTGCCAGCAGTCAGATAACGGGACTAGCGGGTCAAGAGACCCAGTACTTC
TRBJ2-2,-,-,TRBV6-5,CASRTGGTGELFF,TGTGCCAGCAGGACAGGCGGGACCGGGGAGCTGTTTTTT
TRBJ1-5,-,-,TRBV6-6,CASSYTVDSNQPQHF,TGTGCCAGCAGTTACACGGTCGATAGCAATCAGCCCCAGCATTTT
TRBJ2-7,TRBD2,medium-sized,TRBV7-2,CASSFLPSGGYEQYF,TGTGCCAGCAGCTTCCTACCTAGCGGGGGCTACGAGCAGTACTTC
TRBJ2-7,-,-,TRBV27,CASSPLETPTYEQYF,TGTGCCAGCAGTCCCCTGGAGACCCCTACCTACGAGCAGTACTTC
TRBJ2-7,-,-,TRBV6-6,CASSYMRAYEQYF,TGTGCCAGCAGTTATATGAGGGCCTACGAGCAGTACTTC
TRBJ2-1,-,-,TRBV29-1,CSVELDMSSYNEQFF,TGCAGCGTTGAACTGGACATGAGCTCCTACAATGAGCAGTTCTTC
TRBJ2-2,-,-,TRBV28,CASSPAAETWYTGELFF,TGTGCCAGCAGCCCTGCTGCAGAAACTTGGTATACCGGGGAGCTGTTTTTT
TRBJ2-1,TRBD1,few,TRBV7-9,CASSLVQGYDEQFF,TGTGCCAGCAGCTTAGTACAGGGGTACGATGAGCAGTTCTTC
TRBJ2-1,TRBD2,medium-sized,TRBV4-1,CASSGRAEQFF,TGCGCCAGCAGCGGGAGGGCTGAGCAGTTCTTC
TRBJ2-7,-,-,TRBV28,CASGDGYYEQYF,TGTGCCAGCGGGGACGGATATTACGAGCAGTACTTC
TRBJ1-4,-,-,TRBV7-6,CASSWTASGEKLFF,TGTGCCAGCAGCTGGACGGCCTCAGGGGAAAAACTGTTTTTT
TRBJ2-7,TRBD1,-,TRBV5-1,CASSWNRQGRYEQYF,TGCGCCAGCAGCTGGAATCGACAGGGAAGGTACGAGCAGTACTTC
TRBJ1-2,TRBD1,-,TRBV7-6,CASSLEFRDRGSLSYGYTF,TGTGCCAGCAGCTTAGAGTTTCGGGACAGGGGATCCCTATCCTATGGCTACACCTTC
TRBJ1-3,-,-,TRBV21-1,CASSPLGVSGNTIYF,TGTGCCAGCAGCCCTTTAGGGGTATCTGGAAACACCATATATTTT
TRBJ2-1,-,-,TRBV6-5,CASSYKAGYNEQFF,TGTGCCAGCAGTTACAAGGCAGGCTACAATGAGCAGTTCTTC
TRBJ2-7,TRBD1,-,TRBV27,CASRLTGVTYEQYF,TGTGCCAGCAGATTGACAGGGGTCACCTACGAGCAGTACTTC
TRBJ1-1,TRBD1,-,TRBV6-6,CASRITGGKGTEAFF,TGTGCCAGCAGAATAACAGGGGGCAAAGGCACTGAAGCTTTCTTT
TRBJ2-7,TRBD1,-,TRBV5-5,CASSFPGQGVYEQYF,TGTGCCAGCAGCTTCCCGGGACAGGGAGTCTACGAGCAGTACTTC
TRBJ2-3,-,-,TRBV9,CASSGSGGDPTDTQYF,TGTGCCAGCAGCGGGTCAGGGGGGGATCCGACAGATACGCAGTATTTT
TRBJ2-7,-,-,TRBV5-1,CASSLRGGLSSYEQYF,TGCGCCAGCAGCTTGCGGGGTGGGTTATCCTCCTACGAGCAGTACTTC